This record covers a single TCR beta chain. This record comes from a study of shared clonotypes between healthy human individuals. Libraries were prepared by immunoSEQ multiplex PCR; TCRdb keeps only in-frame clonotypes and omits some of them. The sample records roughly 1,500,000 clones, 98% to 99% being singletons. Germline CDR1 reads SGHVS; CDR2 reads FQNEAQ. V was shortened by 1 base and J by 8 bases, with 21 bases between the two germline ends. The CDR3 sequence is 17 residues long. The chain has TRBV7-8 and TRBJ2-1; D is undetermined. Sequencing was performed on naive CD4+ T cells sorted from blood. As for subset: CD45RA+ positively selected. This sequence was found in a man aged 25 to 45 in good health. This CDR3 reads CASSLVLAEPRPDEQFF. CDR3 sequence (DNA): TGTGCCAGCAGCTTAGTCTTGGCCGAACCCCGACCCGATGAGCAGTTCTTC.